This is a list of T cell receptor beta chains from one sample in a study of cytomegalovirus exposure and HLA in healthy donors. Sequenced by immunoSEQ multiplex PCR; TCRdb stores in-frame clones only, minus some. The sample is made up of about 130,000 clones, and the top ten hold 1.5% to 2.5% of it. The sequenced sample was PBMCs. These receptor sequences come from a woman aged 60-70 years in good health and CMV-seronegative. CDR3s include the opening cysteine and the closing phenylalanine or tryptophan. Fields, in order: V gene, J gene, D gene, CDR3 DNA, CDR3 protein. A D gene is named only where the DNA matches it firmly.

TRBV28,TRBJ2-3,TRBD2,TGTGCCAGCAGTCTAAATACTAGCGGGGGAAGGTCTAGCACAGATACGCAGTATTTT,CASSLNTSGGRSSTDTQYF
TRBV1,TRBJ1-4,NA,TGCACCAGCAGCCAAGCCAATACGGACCGCTCCAGGGCAACTAATGAAAAACTGTTTTTT,CTSSQANTDRSRATNEKLFF
TRBV9,TRBJ2-7,TRBD1,TGTGCCAGCAGCGTGGGTTTCCAAGACAGGGGGCGCTCCTACGAGCAGTACTTC,CASSVGFQDRGRSYEQYF
TRBV19,TRBJ1-6,NA,TGTGCCAGTAGTATGGGTGGAGGGGCGCCTGCACCCCTCCACTTT,CASSMGGGAPAPLHF
TRBV28,TRBJ1-1,TRBD1,TGTGCCAGCAGTTTAGACAGGGTTTATTTATGGGAAGCTTTCTTT,CASSLDRVYLWEAFF
TRBV21-1,TRBJ2-2,NA,TGTGCCAGCAGCAAAGGTAGAGGACAGGTCCCATGCGCGAACACCGGGGAGCTGTTTTTT,CASSKGRGQVPCANTGELFF
TRBV29-1,TRBJ1-1,NA,TGCAGCGTTGTTCCTCAGGCGCAAGTTTCCACTGAAGCTTTCTTT,CSVVPQAQVSTEAFF
TRBV9,TRBJ2-2,TRBD2,TGTGCCAGCAGCGTAGCTACGACTAGCGGGAGAAACACCGGGGAGCTGTTTTTT,CASSVATTSGRNTGELFF
TRBV19,TRBJ1-1,TRBD1,TGTGCCAGTAGTATAGAGGGACAGGGCTTCTCTGAAGCTTTCTTT,CASSIEGQGFSEAFF
TRBV9,TRBJ2-1,NA,TGTGCCAGCAGCGTCTCGGTGGGAGGAGGAAATGAGCAGTTCTTC,CASSVSVGGGNEQFF
TRBV10-2,TRBJ2-2,NA,TGCGCCAGCAGTGAGCCACTAGCAACCGGGGAGCTGTTTTTT,CASSEPLATGELFF
TRBV6-4,TRBJ1-6,NA,TGTGCCAGCGGAGCAAAGGAAAATTCACCCCTCCACTTT,CASGAKENSPLHF
TRBV7-9,TRBJ2-2,NA,TGTGCCAGCAGCCAAGACCCGGGCACCGGGGAGCTGTTTTTT,CASSQDPGTGELFF
TRBV29-1,TRBJ2-7,NA,TGCAGCGTTAGACAGCCTACCTCCTACGAGCAGTACTTC,CSVRQPTSYEQYF
TRBV19,TRBJ2-7,NA,TGTGCCAGTAGTGCAACTTGGCGGAACGAGCAGTACTTC,CASSATWRNEQYF
TRBV11-2,TRBJ2-1,TRBD2,TGTGCCAGCAGCCCCGTAAGCGGGAGTATCGGTGAGCAGTTCTTC,CASSPVSGSIGEQFF
TRBV4-1,TRBJ2-3,NA,TGCGCCAGCAGCCAAATAGGGGCTGGAGGGGATACGCAGTATTTT,CASSQIGAGGDTQYF
TRBV10-3,TRBJ1-2,NA,TGTGCCATCAGGCCCGGGGCAGGGGTTAACTATGGCTACACCTTC,CAIRPGAGVNYGYTF
TRBV7-9,TRBJ1-5,NA,TGTGCCAGCAGCTCGACAGGACTTTTGCATCAGCCCCAGCATTTT,CASSSTGLLHQPQHF
TRBV2,TRBJ1-2,TRBD1,TGTGCCAGCAGTGGGTCCTCCTTACAGGGGGCTTATGGCTACACCTTC,CASSGSSLQGAYGYTF
TRBV6-5,TRBJ1-2,NA,TGTGCCAGCAGAGGGACACCCTATGGCTACACCTTC,CASRGTPYGYTF
TRBV2,TRBJ1-4,NA,TGTGCCAGCAGTGATAACAGCCTCGGAAAACTGTTTTTT,CASSDNSLGKLFF
TRBV5-6,TRBJ1-2,NA,TGTGCCAGCAGCTTGGTGGGAGAAAGGATTGGCTACACCTTC,CASSLVGERIGYTF
TRBV7-9,TRBJ2-1,TRBD2,TGTGCCAGCAGCCCGACCAGGACTAGCGCCTACAATGAGCAGTTCTTC,CASSPTRTSAYNEQFF
TRBV6-1,TRBJ1-4,NA,TGTGCCAGCAGGGACAGACCAGGGGATGAAAAACTGTTTTTT,CASRDRPGDEKLFF
TRBV5-1,TRBJ2-7,NA,TGCGCCAGCAGCCAAGGGGGGGTAGACGACGAGCAGTACTTC,CASSQGGVDDEQYF
TRBV6-6,TRBJ1-1,NA,TGTGCCAGCACCCTAGTAGGGGCTTCTGAAGCTTTCTTT,CASTLVGASEAFF
TRBV27,TRBJ1-4,NA,TGTGCCAGCAGTTTCACAACTAATGAAAAACTGTTTTTT,CASSFTTNEKLFF
TRBV6-4,TRBJ1-2,NA,TGTGCCAGCAGTCCTGACTGGGGGGACTATGGCTACACCTTC,CASSPDWGDYGYTF
TRBV5-1,TRBJ1-2,TRBD1,TGCGCCAGCAGCCCCCGGGACAGCGACTATGGCTACACCTTC,CASSPRDSDYGYTF
TRBV15,TRBJ1-4,NA,TGTGCCACCAAGCCCGCAACTAATGAAAAACTGTTTTTT,CATKPATNEKLFF
TRBV18,TRBJ1-6,NA,TGTGCCAGCTCACCATTAGAACAGAGCTCCTATAATTCACCCCTCCACTTT,CASSPLEQSSYNSPLHF
TRBV4-1,TRBJ1-5,TRBD1,TGCGCCAGCAGCCAAGTAATGGACAGGGGAGGGCAGCCCCAGCATTTT,CASSQVMDRGGQPQHF
TRBV7-3,TRBJ2-1,TRBD2,TGTGCCAGCAGCCCGACTAGCGGGAGTGGAAATGAGCAGTTCTTC,CASSPTSGSGNEQFF
TRBV2,TRBJ1-1,NA,TGTGCCAGCAGCCTCAGGGTTGTAGCTTTCTTT,CASSLRVVAFF
TRBV5-5,TRBJ1-4,NA,TGTGCCAGCAGCAACGCTCTCCGGTCCCCCGAAAAACTGTTTTTT,CASSNALRSPEKLFF
TRBV28,TRBJ1-4,NA,TGTGCCAGCAGTTTGGGGGGGGTTAATGAAAAACTGTTTTTT,CASSLGGVNEKLFF
TRBV7-9,TRBJ2-5,NA,TGTGCTGGCGGGACCCAGTACTTC,CAGGTQYF
TRBV13,TRBJ1-1,NA,TGTGCCAGCAGCTTAAGCGAGGTCACTGAAGCTTTCTTT,CASSLSEVTEAFF
TRBV15,TRBJ2-2,TRBD2,TGTGCCACCAGACCCCTTCCGGGGAGGGCCTCAAACACCGGGGAGCTGTTTTTT,CATRPLPGRASNTGELFF
TRBV6-1,TRBJ2-3,TRBD2,TGTGCCAGCAGTGAAGGACTAGCGGGGGCAGATACGCAGTATTTT,CASSEGLAGADTQYF
TRBV7-3,TRBJ2-3,TRBD2,TGTGCCAGCAGCCCAGGTCCTAGCGGGAGCTGGGCAGATACGCAGTATTTT,CASSPGPSGSWADTQYF
TRBV6-5,TRBJ2-7,NA,TGTGCCAGCAGTTACGAGTGGTCCTCAACCTACGAGCAGTACTTC,CASSYEWSSTYEQYF
TRBV5-1,TRBJ2-5,TRBD2,TGCGCCAGCAGCTGGGTGGGCGGGGGTTCCCAAGAGACCCAGTACTTC,CASSWVGGGSQETQYF
TRBV18,TRBJ1-4,NA,TGTGCCAGCTCACCAGACAGAGCAACTAATGAAAAACTGTTTTTT,CASSPDRATNEKLFF
TRBV7-9,TRBJ2-7,NA,TGTGCCAGCAGCTTATCCGAGGCCTACGAGCAGTACTTC,CASSLSEAYEQYF